This entry features one T cell receptor beta chain sequence. The sample belongs to a study of blood T cell repertoires in COVID-19. Original methodology: The assay estimated nucleated cells by amplifying reference gene primers. Repertoires were generated with immunoSEQ multiplex PCR, while TCRdb's copy carries only in-frame clones and drops some. Clonal size and the V and J genes are those of that table, whereas D and trimming came from the DNA. The data hold 200,000 to 250,000 clones, with about 83% observed a single time. Cohorts were determined from participant-reported clinical history. CDR1 LNHDA and CDR2 SQIVND come from the germline V gene (reference sequence). Trimming took 10 bases from V and 3 from J; bases not matched to a gene: 13. The CDR3 covers 16 residues.

Sequenced sample: PBMCs or T cells enriched from blood (not recorded which). V is TRBV19 and J is TRBJ1-4, with 8 bases that match TRBD1. The source of this sequence is a woman aged 50 to 65 who had recovered from COVID-19. CDR3 amino acids: CATQVTGAVSNEKLFF. The DNA of the CDR3 is TGTGCCACCCAAGTGACAGGGGCGGTCTCTAATGAAAAACTGTTTTTT.